Each of the 14 T cell receptor beta chains below was sequenced from the same sample in a study of cytomegalovirus exposure and HLA in healthy donors. The primer mix had 60 Vbeta and 13 Jbeta primers. Data came from immunoSEQ multiplex PCR; TCRdb stores just in-frame clones and leaves some out. Here the sample spans around 90,000 clones, around four fifths being singletons. Sequences were obtained from PBMCs. The source of these receptors is a man aged 30 to 39 in good health and CMV-seronegative.

The V and J genes are TRBV5-5 and TRBJ2-7; 9 nucleotides agree with TRBD1. The length of the CDR3 is 15 residues. Germline CDR1 SGHKS, CDR2 YYEKEE (reference sequence). The V gene end was trimmed by 2 bases and the J gene end by 4 bases; junction bases not matched to a gene: 7. This CDR3 is CASSFPGTGSYEQYF. CDR3 in DNA: TGTGCCAGCAGCTTTCCCGGGACAGGGTCATACGAGCAGTACTTC. Drawing the rest from reference TRBV5-5 and TRBJ2-7, the complete variable domain is DAGVTQSPTHLIKTRGQQVTLRCSPISGHKSVSWYQQVLGQGPQFIFQYYEKEERGRGNFPDRFSARQFPNYSSELNVNALLLGDSALYLCASSFPGTGSYEQYFGPGTRLTVT.

The gene calls are TRBV6-5 and TRBJ2-1, with D perhaps matching TRBD2 (6 bases). This CDR3 comprises 14 residues. CDR1 and CDR2 from the germline V gene are MNHEY and SVGAGI. With 5 bases removed from V and 8 bases from J, the gap between germline ends came to 16 bases. Here the CDR3 DNA reads TGTGCCAGCAGTCAAGGGTGGTCGGGGGATGAGCAGTTCTTC. This sequence encodes CASSQGWSGDEQFF.

This chain links TRBV6-4 with TRBJ2-7, with D tentatively TRBD2 (5 bases). V was trimmed by 6 bases and J by 6 bases, leaving 18 bases between them. Per germline, CDR1 MRHNA and CDR2 SNTAGT. The CDR3 contains 14 residues. The CDR3 protein is CASSSGSESGEQYF. The CDR3 nucleotides read TGTGCCAGCAGCTCGGGGTCGGAATCGGGCGAGCAGTACTTC.

The chain carries TRBV28 and TRBJ1-5, with D possibly TRBD1 on 6 matching bases. Germline assignment: CDR1 MDHEN and CDR2 SYDVKM. The CDR3 runs 14 residues. Trimming stripped 5 bases from V and 7 bases from J, with 15 bases between. The CDR3 nucleotides are TGTGCCAGCAGTGTACAGGGACCCCCCCAGCCCCAGCATTTT. Protein sequence: CASSVQGPPQPQHF.

J is TRBJ2-3 and V is TRBV15; 7 bases line up with TRBD2. The length of the CDR3 is 16 residues. V trimming: 3 bases; J trimming: 4 bases; junction bases outside the gene matches: 10. Germline V lookup: CDR1 LNHNV, CDR2 YYDKDF (reference sequence). CDR3 loop: CATSSPLGSGADTQYF. The CDR3 DNA sequence: TGTGCCACCAGCAGCCCCTTAGGAAGCGGGGCAGATACGCAGTATTTT.

The CDR3 sequence: CASSEHTWVGPQDGYTF. The DNA for the CDR3 is TGTGCCAGCAGTGAACACACTTGGGTTGGGCCCCAGGATGGCTACACCTTC. This rearrangement joins TRBV25-1 to TRBJ1-2, with D unclear. V lost 2 bases and J 6 bases, leaving 22 bases between the germline ends. The CDR3 consists of 17 residues. Per the germline V gene, CDR1 is MGHDK and CDR2 is SYGVNS.

This clone has a handful of counts. The chain recombines TRBV18 with TRBJ2-5; no clear D gene. Germline V gene sequence: CDR1 KGHSH, CDR2 LQKENI. This CDR3 is 13 amino acids long. V was shortened by 3 bases and J by 5 bases, with 10 bases between the two germline ends. The CDR3 here is CASSPGGSETQYF. CDR3 coding DNA: TGTGCCAGCTCACCCGGCGGCTCGGAGACCCAGTACTTC.

J is TRBJ1-1 and V is TRBV27, with D possibly matching TRBD1 (5 bases). From germline, CDR1 is MNHEY and CDR2 SMNVEV (reference sequence). V lost 8 bases and J lost 4, with 11 bases in between. This CDR3 has 12 residues. The CDR3 nucleotides read TGTGCCAGCGGGGCCGGGGGCACTGAAGCTTTCTTT. The encoded protein is CASGAGGTEAFF.

CDR3 protein: CSGDRGNTEAFF. CDR3 sequence (DNA): TGCAGCGGGGACAGGGGGAACACTGAAGCTTTCTTT. This rearrangement joins TRBV29-1 to TRBJ1-1; TRBD1 aligns across 10 bases. The CDR3 consists of 12 residues. CDR1 and CDR2 from the germline V gene are SQVTM and ANQGSEA. The junction had 0 bases not matched to a gene; V was cut back by 7 bases and J by 1 base.

The chain combines TRBV6-6 with TRBJ2-5; the match to TRBD1 covers 7 bases. The V gene end was trimmed by 0 bases and the J gene end by 0 bases; junction bases not matched to a gene: 1. The CDR3 has 15 amino acids. Germline CDR1 is MNHNY and CDR2 is SVGAGI (reference sequence). The CDR3 loop is CASSYSGQNQETQYF. The CDR3 DNA reads TGTGCCAGCAGTTACTCGGGACAGAACCAAGAGACCCAGTACTTC.

The chain uses TRBV15 and TRBJ1-4, with D unclear. The ends were cut back, 5 bases at V and 0 bases at J, with 16 bases in the middle. Germline-derived CDR1 and CDR2 are LNHNV and YYDKDF (reference sequence). This CDR3 has 17 residues. CDR3 sequence reads: CATSSHHTVATNEKLFF. In nucleotides, the CDR3 is TGTGCCACCAGCTCACACCATACAGTTGCAACTAATGAAAAACTGTTTTTT.

The chain links TRBV30 to TRBJ2-5, with 12 bases fitting TRBD2. V lost 2 bases and J lost 7; bases outside the gene matches: 5. The CDR3 length is 14 residues. Germline CDR1 and CDR2: GTSNPN and SVGIG (reference sequence). Here the CDR3 DNA reads TGTGCCTGGAGTACGACTAGCGGGGGTAGGACCCAGTACTTC. It codes for CAWSTTSGGRTQYF.

This chain links TRBV5-4 with TRBJ1-1; a weak D match, TRBD1 (6 bases). The V end was cut by 5 bases, the J end by 1 base, with 18 bases between. This CDR3 region has 16 residues. Germline CDR1 SGHNT, CDR2 YYREEE (reference sequence). This CDR3 reads CASSPHLMTGNTEAFF. The CDR3 DNA reads TGTGCCAGCAGTCCCCACCTGATGACAGGGAACACTGAAGCTTTCTTT. The full variable domain, rest sourced from reference TRBV5-4 and TRBJ1-1, is ETGVTQSPTHLIKTRGQQVTLRCSSQSGHNTVSWYQQALGQGPQFIFQYYREEENGRGNFPPRFSGLQFPNYSSELNVNALELDDSALYLCASSPHLMTGNTEAFFGQGTRLTVV.

This chain uses TRBV18 with TRBJ2-1; 8 nucleotides match TRBD1. Trimming removed 8 bases from V and 5 bases from J; junction bases left unmatched: 14. The length of the CDR3 is 16 residues. In germline, CDR1 is KGHSH, CDR2 LQKENI. The CDR3: CASKLENQGANNEQFF. CDR3 coding DNA: TGTGCCAGCAAACTAGAAAATCAGGGGGCCAACAATGAGCAGTTCTTC.